These T cell receptor beta chains were read from a single sample in a study of cytomegalovirus exposure and HLA in healthy donors. TCRdb's table, derived via immunoSEQ multiplex PCR, lists solely in-frame clones and lacks some. The sample carries approximately 170,000 clones, about 81% recorded once. The sample was PBMCs. The receptor source for this set is a man aged 25-45 years in good health and CMV-seropositive. Both conserved end residues are part of each CDR3. The order of the fields is clone size, D gene, V gene, J gene, CDR3 DNA, CDR3 protein. The D gene is left open where the match is weak. Rows may omit the clone size; those that give it use once, few, many or a size class.

>.|TRBD2|TRBV5-1|TRBJ2-7
TGCGCCAGCAGCTCCACCGGGACTAGCAACTACGAGCAGTACTTC
CASSSTGTSNYEQYF
>.|TRBD1|TRBV7-8|TRBJ2-2
TGTGCCAGCAGATCGCCGGGACAGGGAACCGGGGAGCTGTTTTTT
CASRSPGQGTGELFF
>few|TRBD1|TRBV5-1|TRBJ2-5
TGCGCCAGCAGCTCCGGGACAGGGCTAAGGGAGCAGTACTTC
CASSSGTGLREQYF
>.|TRBD2|TRBV10-1|TRBJ2-5
TGCGCCAGCAGTGATACCACTAGCGGGGAACAAGAGACCCAGTACTTC
CASSDTTSGEQETQYF
>once|.|TRBV29-1|TRBJ2-2
TGCAGCGTTGTTACGGTCCGTGGCACCGGGGAGCTGTTTTTT
CSVVTVRGTGELFF
>.|.|TRBV9|TRBJ1-1
TGTGCCAGCAGCGCCTCGGTAGCCACTGAAGCTTTCTTT
CASSASVATEAFF
>.|TRBD1|TRBV4-1|TRBJ1-1
TGCGCCAGCGGGGACAGGCAGTACACTGAAGCTTTCTTT
CASGDRQYTEAFF
>.|.|TRBV6-1|TRBJ2-7
TGTGCCAGCAGTGTGCAACCGGAGTTCCTCCACGAGCAGTACTTC
CASSVQPEFLHEQYF
>.|.|TRBV6-5|TRBJ1-2
TGTGCCAGCAGACGACAGATCGATGCTAACTATGGCTACACCTTC
CASRRQIDANYGYTF
>.|.|TRBV19|TRBJ1-5
TGTGCCAGTAGTAGTACAAGCAATCAGCCCCAGCATTTT
CASSSTSNQPQHF
>.|.|TRBV10-3|TRBJ2-1
TGTGCCATCAGTGAGCGTAGGCCCCGGAGCACTGAGCAGTTCTTC
CAISERRPRSTEQFF
>.|.|TRBV5-4|TRBJ2-3
TGTGCCAGCAGCTTGCAGTACACAGATACGCAGTATTTT
CASSLQYTDTQYF
>.|TRBD2|TRBV19|TRBJ2-1
TGTGCCAGTAGTATACTAGCGGGAGGGCAGTTCTTC
CASSILAGGQFF
>.|.|TRBV19|TRBJ1-5
TGTGCCAGTAGTATGATACAGGGCAATCAGCCCCAGCATTTT
CASSMIQGNQPQHF
>.|TRBD1|TRBV18|TRBJ2-5
TGTGCCAGCTCACCGTACCGGGACAGGGGTGAGACCCAGTACTTC
CASSPYRDRGETQYF
>.|.|TRBV11-2|TRBJ1-2
TGTGCCAGCAGCCCCGTGCTACTCTATGGCTACACCTTC
CASSPVLLYGYTF
>.|TRBD1|TRBV7-6|TRBJ2-2
TGTGCCAGCAGCCGGGACAGGGGGAGTTGGAACACCGGGGAGCTGTTTTTT
CASSRDRGSWNTGELFF
>few|TRBD1|TRBV6-1|TRBJ1-1
TGTGCCAGCAGCCCCGGGACAGAGTATGAAGCTTTCTTT
CASSPGTEYEAFF
>.|.|TRBV29-1|TRBJ1-5
TGCAGCGTTCAGGCGGGGGGAGGGTTGAATCAGCCCCAGCATTTT
CSVQAGGGLNQPQHF
>.|TRBD2|TRBV7-2|TRBJ2-3
TGTGCCAGCAGGAACGGGGGGGGTGGGACAGATACGCAGTATTTT
CASRNGGGGTDTQYF
>.|TRBD1|TRBV6-5|TRBJ2-7
TGTGCCAGCAGTTATGGCAGGGGGCCGTACGAGCAGTACTTC
CASSYGRGPYEQYF
>.|.|TRBV9|TRBJ1-3
TGTGCCAGCAGCGTAGAGGAGGGACCACAAGACACCATATATTTT
CASSVEEGPQDTIYF
>.|.|TRBV7-3|TRBJ1-2
TGTGCCAGCAGCTTAACAGCGGGGGGCGTTAACTATGGCTACACCTTC
CASSLTAGGVNYGYTF
>.|TRBD2|TRBV5-1|TRBJ2-3
TGCGCCAGCAGCTTGGGGGGGGGACCCACAGATACGCAGTATTTT
CASSLGGGPTDTQYF
>.|TRBD2|TRBV7-6|TRBJ2-1
TGTGCCAGCAGCTTATCGGCTAGCGGGGGCTACAATGAGCAGTTCTTC
CASSLSASGGYNEQFF
>.|.|TRBV5-4|TRBJ2-3
TGTGCCAGCAGCTGGGGAGTTCAGGGGTCACCCACAGATACGCAGTATTTT
CASSWGVQGSPTDTQYF
>.|TRBD1|TRBV7-3|TRBJ2-1
TGTGCCAGCAGCCAGGGGGACCCTTACAATGAGCAGTTCTTC
CASSQGDPYNEQFF
>.|.|TRBV9|TRBJ1-1
TGTGCCAGCAGCGTAGCTGATAGGGGCAGAGTCATGAACACTGAAGCTTTCTTT
CASSVADRGRVMNTEAFF
>.|TRBD2|TRBV15|TRBJ2-7
TGTGCCACCAGCAGAGATTCGGCTAGCGGCACCTACGAGCAGTACTTC
CATSRDSASGTYEQYF
>.|.|TRBV9|TRBJ2-1
TGTGCCAGCAGCGGTACCGGGGGACCCCCGTACAATGAGCAGTTCTTC
CASSGTGGPPYNEQFF
>.|.|TRBV7-3|TRBJ1-1
TGTGCCAGCAGCAAGGGGGGGCTGAACACTGAAGCTTTCTTT
CASSKGGLNTEAFF
>.|.|TRBV27|TRBJ2-7
TGTGCCAGCAGCCCACTCCAGGTCTTCTACGAGCAGTACTTC
CASSPLQVFYEQYF
>few|.|TRBV29-1|TRBJ1-2
TGCAGCGATTCAGGGAACTATGGCTACACCTTC
CSDSGNYGYTF
>once|.|TRBV30|TRBJ2-2
TGTGCCTGGAGTGGAGACTTGAACACCGGGGAGCTGTTTTTT
CAWSGDLNTGELFF
>few|TRBD1|TRBV6-6|TRBJ1-6
TGTGCCAGCAGTTGGGACAGGTCGAATTCACCCCTCCACTTT
CASSWDRSNSPLHF
>once|.|TRBV7-9|TRBJ2-7
TGTTCCAGCAGCTTGGGGACTGGCTCCTACGAGCAGTACTTC
CSSSLGTGSYEQYF
>once|TRBD2|TRBV5-1|TRBJ2-1
TGCGCCAGCAGCTTGGCTAGGTGGGGAGGGCCGAGCTCCTACAATGAGCAGTTCTTC
CASSLARWGGPSSYNEQFF
>.|TRBD1|TRBV6-9|TRBJ2-5
TGTGCCAGCATACCACAGGGGTGGGAGCAGTACTTC
CASIPQGWEQYF
>few|TRBD1|TRBV7-9|TRBJ1-5
TGTGCCAGCAGCTCGACAGGGATCAATCAGCCCCAGCATTTT
CASSSTGINQPQHF
>.|.|TRBV25-1|TRBJ1-5
TGTGCCAGCAGTGACAGTGATGTGCCCCAGCATTTT
CASSDSDVPQHF
>.|.|TRBV7-9|TRBJ2-3
TGTGCCAGCCCCTCCACAGATACGCAGTATTTT
CASPSTDTQYF
>few|TRBD1|TRBV11-3|TRBJ1-5
TGTGCCAGCAGCATTATACCGGGACAGTTCAATCAGCCCCAGCATTTT
CASSIIPGQFNQPQHF
>.|TRBD2|TRBV29-1|TRBJ2-3
TGCAGCGTTGTCCCGCGGGGGGCAGATACGCAGTATTTT
CSVVPRGADTQYF
>.|TRBD2|TRBV9|TRBJ2-3
TGTGCCAGCAGCGGGCTAGCGGGAAGCACAGATACGCAGTATTTT
CASSGLAGSTDTQYF
>few|TRBD1|TRBV2|TRBJ1-2
TGTGCCAGCAGTGAACGACAGGGTGCGTCCCGCTACACCTTC
CASSERQGASRYTF
>few|TRBD1|TRBV11-2|TRBJ1-4
TGTGCCAGCAGCGCGACAGGGTCACCTAATGAAAAACTGTTTTTT
CASSATGSPNEKLFF
>.|.|TRBV7-9|TRBJ1-1
TGTTCCAGCAGCTTAGGTGCGGGGACTGGGGGAAGGGAAGCTTTCTTT
CSSSLGAGTGGREAFF
>.|.|TRBV7-2|TRBJ2-4
TGTGCCAGCAGCTCAGATCCCCTAGCCAAAAACATTCAGTACTTC
CASSSDPLAKNIQYF